This T cell receptor beta chain was sequenced for a study of regulatory T cells in long-lasting Graves disease. HTBI primers from iRepertoire and Arm-PCR of CDR3 regions yielded the TCR beta libraries. A single record per CDR3 protein comes from TCRdb applying MiXCR to the multiplex PCR reads. The sample lists approximately 290,000 distinct CDR3 sequences, around a fifth occurring once. Time point indicated: persistent/refractory GD, antithyroid drugs over 5 years with positive TRAb. From RNA extracted from PBMCs, the TCR library was made. For this clonotype: A much more abundant neighbour one base away suggests this may be a read error.

The sample consisted of peripheral blood mononuclear cells (PBMCs), taken when the disease was refractory, from a patient treated with antithyroid drugs. The sequence was collected from a female donor with Graves disease.

CDR3 coding DNA: TGTGCCAGCAGCCCCTCGGGCCTCGAGCAGTACTTC. It codes for CASSPSGLEQYF. The chain employs TRBV11-2 and TRBJ2-7; no definite D call. Deletions cut 5 bases from V and 6 bases from J, with 11 bases between. The CDR3 sequence is 12 residues long. In germline, CDR1 is SGHAT, CDR2 FQNNGV.